What follows describes a single TCR beta chain. Extraction of RNA preceded its reverse transcription into cDNA, which served as the sequencing template. Using immunoSEQ multiplex PCR, the repertoire was profiled, and TCRdb retains in-frame clones only, with some absent. The table includes some 150,000 clones, 50% to 75% detected once. This sample is drawn from a study of CD8+ T cells in alopecia areata. Described treatment: oral pan-JAK inhibitor, 5-10 mg twice daily. V lost 6 bases to trimming and J lost 5 bases; unmatched junction nucleotides: 9. Looked up from germline, CDR1 is SNHLY and CDR2 is FYNNEI. The CDR3 loop spans 15 amino acids.

The rearrangement joins TRBV2 to TRBJ2-7, with 11 nucleotides matching TRBD1. Specimen: CD4+ T cells sorted from blood, collected at approximately week 60, from a patient treated with tofacitinib. The sequence derives from a human donor with alopecia areata. The CDR3: CASRERTGGYHEQYF. CDR3 bases: TGTGCCAGCAGAGAGAGGACAGGGGGCTACCACGAGCAGTACTTC.